Listed here are 15 T cell receptor beta chains from one sample, sequenced in a study of CD8 T cells in Susac syndrome. Random-hexamer reverse transcription was applied to roughly 0.5 to 1 ug RNA. TCRdb analysed the immunoSEQ multiplex PCR reads with MiXCR anew, one entry per CDR3 protein. The sample lists approximately 110,000 distinct CDR3 sequences, approximately 93% occurring once. The sequencing sample was made of CD8+ T cells from PBMCs. Receptors were obtained from a human donor with multiple sclerosis.

The chain uses TRBV4-1 and TRBJ2-2; D might be TRBD2 (7 bases). CDR3 length equals 16 residues. V lost 8 bases and J 5 bases, leaving 21 bases between the germline ends. Per the germline V gene, CDR1 is MGHRA and CDR2 is YSYEKL. The CDR3 sequence is CASGRGPGGETGELFF. Here the CDR3 DNA reads TGCGCCAGCGGCCGGGGGCCGGGGGGCGAGACCGGGGAGCTGTTTTTT.

This clonotype appeared once. V gene TRBV7-8 combines with J gene TRBJ1-5; D is unclear. Germline V lookup: CDR1 SGHVS, CDR2 FQNEAQ. The CDR3 totals 15 residues. Trimming stripped 1 base from V and 9 bases from J, with 16 bases between. CDR3: CASSLDGSLLLPQHF. The CDR3 nucleotides are TGTGCCAGCAGCTTAGATGGCAGTTTACTGCTGCCCCAGCATTTT.

The chain carries TRBV7-8 and TRBJ2-1, with D tentatively TRBD1 (5 bases). Trimming left V 0 bases short and J 0 bases short, with 15 bases between. From germline, CDR1 is SGHVS and CDR2 FQNEAQ. The CDR3 is made up of 18 amino acids. DNA for the CDR3: TGTGCCAGCAGCTTAGCTTTAACAGGTTCAAGCTCCTACAATGAGCAGTTCTTC. This encodes CASSLALTGSSSYNEQFF.

The chain's CDR3 is CSVAGRPRVHEQYF. The DNA of the CDR3 is TGCAGCGTTGCCGGGAGGCCGAGGGTCCACGAGCAGTACTTC. The V gene is TRBV29-1, the J gene TRBJ2-7; 7 bases line up with TRBD2. Unmatched junction bases numbered 11, after V lost 4 bases and J lost 5 bases. The germline V gene encodes CDR1 SQVTM and CDR2 ANQGSEA. CDR3 length: 14 amino acids.

The table lists this clonotype with a count of one. This chain links TRBV9 with TRBJ2-1; TRBD2 agrees at 7 bases. V trimming: 4 bases; J trimming: 9 bases; junction bases outside the gene matches: 13. The CDR3 consists of 15 residues. Germline V lookup: CDR1 SGDLS, CDR2 YYNGEE. The CDR3 is CASSPGAGDLIEQFF. CDR3 coding DNA: TGTGCCAGCAGCCCTGGGGCGGGAGATCTGATTGAGCAGTTCTTC.

The V and J genes are TRBV10-2 and TRBJ2-7; D is perhaps TRBD1 (7 bases). Germline CDR1 WSHSY, CDR2 SAAADI. This CDR3 has 14 residues. V lost 2 bases and J lost 4, with 12 bases in between. Here the CDR3 reads CASSEGAGGYEQYV. Written as DNA, the CDR3 is TGCGCCAGCAGTGAGGGGGCAGGGGGGTACGAGCAGTACGTC.

The genes are TRBV11-2 and TRBJ2-7; no clear D gene. With 3 bases removed from V and 5 bases from J, the gap between germline ends came to 8 bases. Germline values: CDR1 SGHAT, CDR2 FQNNGV. The CDR3 sequence is 12 residues long. The CDR3 here is CASSFFRHEQYF. CDR3 sequence (DNA): TGTGCCAGCAGCTTTTTCCGACACGAGCAGTACTTC.

This chain links TRBV9 with TRBJ1-2; no reliable D call. The CDR3 runs 13 residues. With 3 bases removed from V and 3 bases from J, the gap between germline ends came to 9 bases. CDR1 and CDR2 (germline): SGDLS, YYNGEE. The CDR3 here is CASSGIGDYGYTF. For the CDR3, the DNA is TGTGCCAGCAGCGGGATTGGGGACTATGGCTACACCTTC.

The J gene is TRBJ2-3, the V gene TRBV7-9; tentative D call: TRBD2 (5 bases). V was trimmed by 1 base and J by 1 base, leaving 12 bases between them. This CDR3 has 16 residues. Germline CDR1 SEHNR, CDR2 FQNEAQ (reference sequence). CDR3 DNA sequence: TGTGCCAGCAGCTTAGGAGCGGATATTCGCACAGATACGCAGTATTTT. It encodes CASSLGADIRTDTQYF.

The chain links TRBV20-1 to TRBJ1-1; 12 bases line up with TRBD1. Germline V gene lookup returns CDR1 DFQATT and CDR2 SNEGSKA (reference sequence). The CDR3 has 16 residues. The trim removed 1 base at V and 6 bases at J, leaving 9 bases unmatched. CDR3: CSARGGTGGVDAEAFF. CDR3 sequence (DNA): TGCAGTGCTAGAGGCGGGACAGGGGGCGTGGATGCTGAAGCTTTCTTT.

Notes on this clonotype: One junction end does not reproduce the germline sequence, and a read error may be involved. This sequence joins TRBV3-1 and TRBJ2-1; D not certain. The CDR3 is made up of 15 amino acids. Germline CDR1 reads LGHDT; CDR2 reads YNNKEL (reference sequence). The CDR3 DNA reads as TGTGCCAGCAACCAAGATTCCTCGTCATACAATGAGCAGTTCTTC. Protein: CASNQDSSSYNEQFF.

This chain connects TRBV19 to TRBJ2-7; D remains ambiguous. This CDR3 has 12 residues. The V end lost 3 bases, the J end lost 6 bases, and 9 bases lay between the germline ends. Germline V gene sequence: CDR1 LNHDA, CDR2 SQIVND (reference sequence). CDR3 region: CASSIGSSEQYF. CDR3 nucleotides: TGTGCCAGTAGTATCGGCAGTTCCGAGCAGTACTTC. The whole variable domain, filled in from reference TRBV19 and TRBJ2-7, reads DGGITQSPKYLFRKEGQNVTLSCEQNLNHDAMYWYRQDPGQGLRLIYYSQIVNDFQKGDIAEGYSVSREKKESFPLTVTSAQKNPTAFYLCASSIGSSEQYFGPGTRLTVT.

The rearrangement uses TRBV6-6 and TRBJ1-6; 8 bases agree with TRBD1. The germline CDR1 and CDR2 sequences are MNHNY and SVGAGI (reference sequence). The CDR3 length is 13 residues. The V and J ends lost 6 bases and 11 bases, in that order; junction bases with no gene match: 6. The CDR3 DNA reads TGTGCCAGCAGGGAGGACAGGGTGGCACCCCTCCACTTT. This translates into CASREDRVAPLHF.

V gene TRBV9 combines with J gene TRBJ2-1; TRBD1 aligns across 8 bases. The germline V gene encodes CDR1 SGDLS and CDR2 YYNGEE. The V gene end was trimmed by 4 bases and the J gene end by 6 bases; junction bases not matched to a gene: 3. This CDR3 comprises 13 residues. The CDR3 DNA is TGTGCCAGCAGCCCAGGGACAGGCAATGAGCAGTTCTTC. Its translation: CASSPGTGNEQFF.

This clonotype has a single count. The rearrangement links TRBV24-1 to TRBJ2-6, with no clear D. Germline V lookup: CDR1 KGHDR, CDR2 SFDVKD. Trimming pared 5 bases from V and 2 bases from J, leaving 6 bases between. The CDR3 consists of 14 residues. The CDR3 nucleotides are TGTGCCACCAGTGGGTGGGCTGGGGCCAACGTCCTGACTTTC. This translates into CATSGWAGANVLTF.